This TCR beta chain originates from a study of blood T cell repertoires in COVID-19. Looking at the study overall: From the United States, Italy and Spain came samples of acute and convalescent COVID-19. Sample material is recorded as cDNA or gDNA derived from T cells, B-cell-depleted T cells, or PBMCs.

How the authors handled the data: Reference gene primer amplification in the assay estimated nucleated cell counts. Repertoires were generated with immunoSEQ multiplex PCR, while TCRdb's copy carries only in-frame clones and drops some. V and J calls and clone size follow that table, whereas D and trimming were derived from the DNA. Counted here are 60,000 to 70,000 clones, about 86% occurring once; the ten biggest clones make up 1.4%. The CDR3 totals 12 residues. Deletions cut 6 bases from V and 7 bases from J, with 7 bases between. Per germline, CDR1 SEHNR and CDR2 FQNEAQ (reference sequence). The rearrangement joins TRBV7-9 to TRBJ1-6, with D unresolved. The receptor was derived from a woman aged 55-70 years with acute or convalescent COVID-19. Sequencing input: peripheral blood. The CDR3 region has the DNA TGTGCCAGCAGGTCCTTAAATTCACCCCTCCACTTT. Its translation: CASRSLNSPLHF.